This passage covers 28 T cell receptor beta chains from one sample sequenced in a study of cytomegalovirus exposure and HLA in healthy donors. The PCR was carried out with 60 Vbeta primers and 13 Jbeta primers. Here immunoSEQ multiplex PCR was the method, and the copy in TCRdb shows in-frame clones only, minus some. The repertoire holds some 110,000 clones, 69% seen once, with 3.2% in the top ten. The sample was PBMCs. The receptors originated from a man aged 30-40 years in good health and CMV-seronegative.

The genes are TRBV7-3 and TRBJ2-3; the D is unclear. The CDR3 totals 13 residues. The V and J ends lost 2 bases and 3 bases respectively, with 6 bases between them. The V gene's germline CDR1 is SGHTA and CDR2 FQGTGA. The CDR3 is CASSLQATDTQYF. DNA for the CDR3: TGTGCCAGCAGCTTACAGGCAACAGATACGCAGTATTTT.

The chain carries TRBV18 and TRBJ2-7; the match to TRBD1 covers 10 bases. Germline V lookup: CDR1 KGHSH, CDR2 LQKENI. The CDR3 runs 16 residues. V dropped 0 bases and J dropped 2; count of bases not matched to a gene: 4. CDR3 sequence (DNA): TGTGCCAGCTCACCACCGGTCGGACAGGGGGCCTACGAGCAGTACTTC. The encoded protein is CASSPPVGQGAYEQYF.

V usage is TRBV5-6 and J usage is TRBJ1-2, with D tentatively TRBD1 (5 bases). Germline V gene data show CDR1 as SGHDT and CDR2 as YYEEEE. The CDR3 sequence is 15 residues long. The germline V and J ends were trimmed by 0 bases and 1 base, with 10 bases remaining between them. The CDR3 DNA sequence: TGTGCCAGCAGCTTGGGGGACTTACTTAACTATGGCTACACCTTC. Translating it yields CASSLGDLLNYGYTF.

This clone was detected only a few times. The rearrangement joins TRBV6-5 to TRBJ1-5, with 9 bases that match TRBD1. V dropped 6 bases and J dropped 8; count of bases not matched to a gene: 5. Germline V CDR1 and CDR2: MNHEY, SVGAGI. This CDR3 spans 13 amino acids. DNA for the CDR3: TGTGCCAGCAGACCGGGACAGGGTAAGCCCCAGCATTTT. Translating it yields CASRPGQGKPQHF.

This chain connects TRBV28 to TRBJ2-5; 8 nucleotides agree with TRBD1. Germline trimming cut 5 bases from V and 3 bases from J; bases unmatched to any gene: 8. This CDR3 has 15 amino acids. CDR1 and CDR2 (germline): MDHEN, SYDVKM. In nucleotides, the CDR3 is TGTGCCAGCAGTCGTGCACGACAGGGGAAAGAGACCCAGTACTTC. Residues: CASSRARQGKETQYF.

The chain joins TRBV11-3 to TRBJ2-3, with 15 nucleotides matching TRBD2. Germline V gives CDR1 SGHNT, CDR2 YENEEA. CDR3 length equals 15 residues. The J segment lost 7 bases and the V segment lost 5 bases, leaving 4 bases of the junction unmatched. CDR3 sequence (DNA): TGTGCCAGCAGCGCGGGACTAGCGGGAGGAAATACGCAGTATTTT. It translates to CASSAGLAGGNTQYF.

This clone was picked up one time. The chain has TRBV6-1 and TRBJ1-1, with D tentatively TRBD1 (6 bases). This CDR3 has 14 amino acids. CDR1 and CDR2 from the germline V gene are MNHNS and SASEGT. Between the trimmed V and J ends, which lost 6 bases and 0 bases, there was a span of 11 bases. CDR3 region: CASRRTALNTEAFF. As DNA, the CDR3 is TGTGCCAGCAGACGGACAGCCTTGAACACTGAAGCTTTCTTT.

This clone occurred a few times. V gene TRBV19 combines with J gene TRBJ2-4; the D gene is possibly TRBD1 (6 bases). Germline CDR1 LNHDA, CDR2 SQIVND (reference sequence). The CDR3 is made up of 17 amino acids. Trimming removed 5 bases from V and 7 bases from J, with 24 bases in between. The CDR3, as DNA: TGTGCCAGTAGTCCCAGGGGTTTGTCTCTGTTAGCGAACATTCAGTACTTC. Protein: CASSPRGLSLLANIQYF.

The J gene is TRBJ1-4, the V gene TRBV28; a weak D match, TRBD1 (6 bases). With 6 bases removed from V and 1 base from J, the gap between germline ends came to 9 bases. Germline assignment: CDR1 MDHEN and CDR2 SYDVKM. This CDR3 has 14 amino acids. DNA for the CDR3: TGTGCCAGCAGCCAGGACAGAACTAATGAAAAACTGTTTTTT. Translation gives CASSQDRTNEKLFF.

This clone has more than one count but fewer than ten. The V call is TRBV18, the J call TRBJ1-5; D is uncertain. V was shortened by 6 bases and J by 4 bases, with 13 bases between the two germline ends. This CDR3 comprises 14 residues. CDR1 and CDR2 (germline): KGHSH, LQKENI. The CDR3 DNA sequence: TGTGCCAGCTCCCCCGGAGGAGGGAATCAGCCCCAGCATTTT. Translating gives CASSPGGGNQPQHF.

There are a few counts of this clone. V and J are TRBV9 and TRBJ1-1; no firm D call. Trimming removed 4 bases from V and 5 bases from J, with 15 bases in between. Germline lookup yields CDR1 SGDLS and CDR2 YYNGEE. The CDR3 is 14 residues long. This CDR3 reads CASSRTVGGTEAFF. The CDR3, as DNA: TGTGCCAGCAGCCGGACGGTGGGAGGGACTGAAGCTTTCTTT.

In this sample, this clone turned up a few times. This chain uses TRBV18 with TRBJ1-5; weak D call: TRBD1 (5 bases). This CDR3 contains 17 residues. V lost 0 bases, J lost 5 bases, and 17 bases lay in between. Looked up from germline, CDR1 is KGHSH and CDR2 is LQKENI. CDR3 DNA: TGTGCCAGCTCACCACCGAGCAGCAAGGGGATGGATCAGCCCCAGCATTTT. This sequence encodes CASSPPSSKGMDQPQHF.

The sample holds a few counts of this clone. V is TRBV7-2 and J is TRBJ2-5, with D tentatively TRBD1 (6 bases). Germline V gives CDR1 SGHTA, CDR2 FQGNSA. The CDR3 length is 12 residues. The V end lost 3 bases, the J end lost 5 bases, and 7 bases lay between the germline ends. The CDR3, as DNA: TGTGCCAGCAGCTTTAGGGGGGAGACCCAGTACTTC. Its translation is CASSFRGETQYF.

The CDR3 loop reads CASSPLEGNTGELFF. The DNA for the CDR3 is TGTGCCAGCTCACCCCTAGAGGGGAACACCGGGGAGCTGTTTTTT. V and J are TRBV18 and TRBJ2-2; a weak D match, TRBD2 (5 bases). The CDR3 runs to 15 residues. Germline V gene sequence: CDR1 KGHSH, CDR2 LQKENI. The V gene lost 3 bases and the J gene lost 1 base, with 9 bases spanning the gap. Full variable domain (rest looked up from reference TRBV18 and TRBJ2-2): NAGVMQNPRHLVRRRGQEARLRCSPMKGHSHVYWYRQLPEEGLKFMVYLQKENIIDESGMPKERFSAEFPKEGPSILRIQQVVRGDSAAYFCASSPLEGNTGELFFGEGSRLTVL.

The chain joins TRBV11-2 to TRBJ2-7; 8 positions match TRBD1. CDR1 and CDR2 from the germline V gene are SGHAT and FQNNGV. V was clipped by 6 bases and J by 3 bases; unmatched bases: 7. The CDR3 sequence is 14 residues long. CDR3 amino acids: CASSSTTGVYEQYF. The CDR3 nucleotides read TGTGCCAGCAGTTCGACGACAGGGGTCTACGAGCAGTACTTC.

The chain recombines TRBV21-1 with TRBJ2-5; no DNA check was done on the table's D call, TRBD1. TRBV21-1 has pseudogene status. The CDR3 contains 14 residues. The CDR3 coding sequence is TGTGCCAGCAGCAATAGAGGGGGCGAAGAGACCCAGTACTTC. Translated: CASSNRGGEETQYF.

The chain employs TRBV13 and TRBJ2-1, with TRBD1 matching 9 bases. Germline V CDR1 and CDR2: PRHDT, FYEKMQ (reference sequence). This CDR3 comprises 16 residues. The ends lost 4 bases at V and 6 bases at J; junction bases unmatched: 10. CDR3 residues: CASSYLMGTGINEQFF. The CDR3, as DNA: TGTGCCAGCAGCTATCTAATGGGGACAGGGATCAATGAGCAGTTCTTC.

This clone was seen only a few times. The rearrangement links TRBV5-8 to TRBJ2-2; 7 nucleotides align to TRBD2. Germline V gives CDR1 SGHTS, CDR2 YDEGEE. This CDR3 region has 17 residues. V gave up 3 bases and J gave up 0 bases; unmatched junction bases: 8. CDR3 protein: CASSWGQRGANTGELFF. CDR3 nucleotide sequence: TGTGCCAGCAGCTGGGGTCAGCGGGGCGCGAACACCGGGGAGCTGTTTTTT.

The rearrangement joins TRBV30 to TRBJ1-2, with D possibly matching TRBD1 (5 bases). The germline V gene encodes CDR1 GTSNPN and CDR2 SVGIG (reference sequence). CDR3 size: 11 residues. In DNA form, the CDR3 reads TGTGCTCGGCTGCAGGGCCGTGGCTACACCTTC. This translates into CARLQGRGYTF.

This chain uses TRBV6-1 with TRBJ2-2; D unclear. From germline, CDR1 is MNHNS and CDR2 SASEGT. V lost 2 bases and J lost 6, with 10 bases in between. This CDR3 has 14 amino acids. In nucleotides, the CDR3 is TGTGCCAGCAGTGAAATGCAGTTGGCCGGGGAGCTGTTTTTT. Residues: CASSEMQLAGELFF.

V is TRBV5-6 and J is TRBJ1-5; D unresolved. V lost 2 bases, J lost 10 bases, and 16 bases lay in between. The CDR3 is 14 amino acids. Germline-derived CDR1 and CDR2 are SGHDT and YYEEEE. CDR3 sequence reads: CASSFWSARVPQHF. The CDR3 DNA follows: TGTGCCAGCAGCTTCTGGTCAGCGAGAGTTCCCCAGCATTTT.

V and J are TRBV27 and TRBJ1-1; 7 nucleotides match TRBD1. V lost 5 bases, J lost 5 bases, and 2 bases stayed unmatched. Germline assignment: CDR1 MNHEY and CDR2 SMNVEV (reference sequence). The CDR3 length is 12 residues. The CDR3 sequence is CASSPTGTEAFF. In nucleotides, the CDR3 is TGTGCCAGCAGTCCGACAGGGACTGAAGCTTTCTTT.

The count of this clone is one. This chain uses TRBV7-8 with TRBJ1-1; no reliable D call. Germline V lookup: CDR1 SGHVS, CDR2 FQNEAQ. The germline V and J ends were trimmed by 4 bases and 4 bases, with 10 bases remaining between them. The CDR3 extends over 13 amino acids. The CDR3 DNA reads TGTGCCAGCAGCTGGGGAGGTGTCACTGAAGCTTTCTTT. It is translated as CASSWGGVTEAFF.

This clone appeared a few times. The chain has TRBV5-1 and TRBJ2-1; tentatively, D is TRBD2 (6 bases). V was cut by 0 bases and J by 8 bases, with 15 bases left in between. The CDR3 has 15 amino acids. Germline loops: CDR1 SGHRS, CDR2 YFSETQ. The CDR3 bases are TGCGCCAGCAGCTTGGGGACTAACGGGGTATATGAGCAGTTCTTC. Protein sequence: CASSLGTNGVYEQFF.

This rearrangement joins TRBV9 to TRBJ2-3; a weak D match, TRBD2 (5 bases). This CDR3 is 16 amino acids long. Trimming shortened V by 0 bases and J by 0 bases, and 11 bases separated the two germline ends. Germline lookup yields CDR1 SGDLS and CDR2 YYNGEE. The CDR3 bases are TGTGCCAGCAGCGTAGGGCGAGCGGCTAGCACAGATACGCAGTATTTT. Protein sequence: CASSVGRAASTDTQYF.

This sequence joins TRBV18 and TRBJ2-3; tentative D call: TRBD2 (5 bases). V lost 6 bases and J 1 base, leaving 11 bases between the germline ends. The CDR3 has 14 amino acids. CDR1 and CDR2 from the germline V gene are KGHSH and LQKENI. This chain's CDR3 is CASSRTLGTDTQYF. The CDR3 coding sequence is TGTGCCAGCTCCAGGACTCTTGGCACAGATACGCAGTATTTT.

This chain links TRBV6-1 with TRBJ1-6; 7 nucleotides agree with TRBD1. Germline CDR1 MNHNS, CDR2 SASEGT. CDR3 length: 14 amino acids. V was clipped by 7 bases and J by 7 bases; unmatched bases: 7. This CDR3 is CASTTGADNSPLHF. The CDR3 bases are TGTGCCAGCACAACAGGGGCGGACAATTCACCCCTCCACTTT.

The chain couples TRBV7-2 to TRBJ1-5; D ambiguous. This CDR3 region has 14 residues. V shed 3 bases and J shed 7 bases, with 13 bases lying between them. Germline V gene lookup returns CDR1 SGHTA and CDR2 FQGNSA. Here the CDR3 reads CASSFNPFGQPQHF. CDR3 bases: TGTGCCAGCAGCTTTAACCCCTTCGGGCAGCCCCAGCATTTT.